This T cell receptor (beta chain) was sequenced for a study of cytomegalovirus exposure and HLA in healthy donors. Study outcomes and limitations: In a later analysis, TCR beta V- and J-gene trimming was associated with a missense DCLRE1C variant. Differences between HLA loci emerged in a later analysis of TCR association rates, with DRB1 most and HLA-C fewest.

With respect to this clone: Its cognate antigen is unknown.

Vbeta (60) and Jbeta (13) primers were used in the PCR. Sequenced by immunoSEQ multiplex PCR; TCRdb stores in-frame clones only, minus some. The profile shows around 210,000 clones, roughly three quarters of them singletons. The germline CDR1 and CDR2 sequences are MNHEY and SMNVEV (reference sequence). The V and J ends lost 6 bases and 3 bases respectively, with 20 bases between them. This CDR3 is 16 amino acids long. The TCR was taken from a male donor in good health and CMV-seropositive. V usage is TRBV27 and J usage is TRBJ1-2; D is perhaps TRBD1 (5 bases). Sequencing was done on a sample of PBMCs. CDR3 DNA: TGTGCCAGCAGCCCAATCCTCGGGGACTTGGACTATGGCTACACCTTC. Encoded protein: CASSPILGDLDYGYTF.